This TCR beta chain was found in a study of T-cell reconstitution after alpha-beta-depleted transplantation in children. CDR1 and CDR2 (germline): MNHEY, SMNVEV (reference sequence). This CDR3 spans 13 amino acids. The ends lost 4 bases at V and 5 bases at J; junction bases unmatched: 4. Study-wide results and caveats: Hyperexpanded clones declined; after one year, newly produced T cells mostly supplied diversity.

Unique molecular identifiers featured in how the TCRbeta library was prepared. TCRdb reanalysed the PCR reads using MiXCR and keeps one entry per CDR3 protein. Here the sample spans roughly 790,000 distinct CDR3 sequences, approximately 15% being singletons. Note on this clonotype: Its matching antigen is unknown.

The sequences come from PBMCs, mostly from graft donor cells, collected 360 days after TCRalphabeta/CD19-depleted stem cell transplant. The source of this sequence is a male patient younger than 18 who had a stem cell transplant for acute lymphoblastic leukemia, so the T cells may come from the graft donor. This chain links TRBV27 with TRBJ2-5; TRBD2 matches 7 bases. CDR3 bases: TGTGCCAGCAGTTCACGGGGGGTGGAGACCCAGTACTTC. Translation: CASSSRGVETQYF.